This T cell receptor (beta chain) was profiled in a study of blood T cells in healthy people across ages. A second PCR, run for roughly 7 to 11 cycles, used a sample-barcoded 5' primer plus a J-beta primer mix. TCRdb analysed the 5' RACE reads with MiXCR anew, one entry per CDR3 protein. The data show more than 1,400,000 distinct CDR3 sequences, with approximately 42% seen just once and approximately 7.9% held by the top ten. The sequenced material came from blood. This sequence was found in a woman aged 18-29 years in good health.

This chain's CDR3 is CASSPQSGTGAYEQYF. DNA for the CDR3: TGTGCCAGCTCACCACAATCCGGGACAGGGGCCTACGAGCAGTACTTC. The chain is built from TRBV18 and TRBJ2-7; TRBD1 matches at 10 bases. The CDR3 extends over 16 amino acids. The trim removed 1 base at V and 2 bases at J, leaving 5 bases unmatched. CDR1 is KGHSH, CDR2 LQKENI, per germline.